The 10 T cell receptor beta chains in this list originate from one sample, sequenced in a study of T cells in Graves' hyperthyroidism and ophthalmopathy. Authors of the study amplified TCR beta CDR3 regions from RNA transcripts. In the first-round RT-PCR of the TCR CDR3, the HTBI primer set was used. In TCRdb, the multiplex PCR reads were re-called with MiXCR into one record per CDR3 protein. The repertoire consists of about 420,000 distinct CDR3 sequences, with around 13% occurring once and the leading ten covering 5.3%. Sample: blood. The origin of the receptors is a woman in her late teens or twenties with Graves' hyperthyroidism.

The chain carries TRBV6-2 or TRBV6-3 and TRBJ2-2; D might be TRBD1 or TRBD2, each matching 5 bases. CDR1 and CDR2 (germline): MNHEY, SVGEGT. CDR3 length equals 14 residues. Trimming cost V 10 bases and J 4 bases, with 16 bases left between them. CDR3 bases: TGTGCCATGGGCGGAGAGGGGCTCACCGGGGAGCTGTTTTTT. It encodes CAMGGEGLTGELFF.

This clonotype has ten or more counts. The chain recombines TRBV28 with TRBJ2-2; 9 nucleotides agree with TRBD2. J was trimmed by 1 base and V by 5 bases; bases with no gene match: 2. Germline V gene data show CDR1 as MDHEN and CDR2 as SYDVKM. There are 15 residues in the CDR3. CDR3 residues: CASSPAGGNTGELFF. In DNA form, the CDR3 reads TGTGCCAGCAGTCCAGCGGGAGGGAACACCGGGGAGCTGTTTTTT.

The chain employs TRBV29-1 and TRBJ2-1; D gene ambiguous. V was trimmed by 6 bases and J by 3 bases, leaving 9 bases between them. The CDR3 runs 12 residues. Germline lookup yields CDR1 SQVTM and CDR2 ANQGSEA. The CDR3 reads CSVISLYNEQFF. As DNA, the CDR3 is TGCAGCGTCATAAGCCTCTACAATGAGCAGTTCTTC.

This clonotype was observed many times. J is TRBJ2-2 and V is TRBV11-2; D is perhaps TRBD2 (6 bases). V shed 5 bases and J shed 0 bases, with 13 bases lying between them. The CDR3 contains 16 residues. Germline lookup yields CDR1 SGHAT and CDR2 FQNNGV. The CDR3 region is CASSLQLASNTGELFF. CDR3 in DNA: TGTGCCAGCAGCCTACAGCTAGCGTCGAACACCGGGGAGCTGTTTTTT.

This clonotype was seen only a few times. This rearrangement joins TRBV5-1 to TRBJ2-2, with 11 bases identical to TRBD2. There are 16 residues in the CDR3. The germline gives CDR1 SGHRS, CDR2 YFSETQ. V dropped 2 bases and J dropped 4; count of bases not matched to a gene: 4. This CDR3 is CASSFGTSGTTGELFF. The CDR3 DNA is TGCGCCAGCAGCTTTGGGACTAGCGGAACCACCGGGGAGCTGTTTTTT.

This chain uses TRBV11-1 with TRBJ2-3; 10 bases are shared with TRBD2. After removal of 5 bases from V and 1 base from J, the junction contained 9 bases not matched to a gene. The CDR3 runs 17 residues. The V gene's germline CDR1 is SGHAT and CDR2 FQDESV (reference sequence). CDR3 in amino acids: CASSPDTSGDGTDTQYF. The CDR3 nucleotides read TGTGCCAGCAGCCCGGACACTAGCGGGGATGGCACAGATACGCAGTATTTT.

This clonotype came up many times. The genes are TRBV20-1 and TRBJ2-1; D might be TRBD1 (6 bases). Trimming removed 3 bases from V and 2 bases from J, with 14 bases in between. The CDR3 is made up of 15 amino acids. Per germline, CDR1 DFQATT and CDR2 SNEGSKA (reference sequence). The CDR3 here is CSARSGQGPYNEQFF. The CDR3 coding sequence is TGCAGTGCTAGGTCCGGTCAGGGGCCCTACAATGAGCAGTTCTTC.

Ten or more counts support this clonotype. J is TRBJ2-3 and V is TRBV5-1; D perhaps matches TRBD1 (6 bases). This CDR3 has 16 amino acids. Germline CDR1 and CDR2: SGHRS and YFSETQ. V lost 2 bases to trimming and J lost 0 bases, with 13 bases between them. CDR3: CASSFRGGTSTDTQYF. The CDR3 DNA is TGCGCCAGCAGCTTCAGGGGCGGAACAAGCACAGATACGCAGTATTTT.

This clonotype was counted at least ten times. The CDR3 spells CSGWWGTDTEAFF. The CDR3, as DNA: TGCAGCGGTTGGTGGGGTACGGACACTGAAGCTTTCTTT. This sequence joins TRBV29-1 and TRBJ1-1, with no clear D. The V gene's germline CDR1 is SQVTM and CDR2 ANQGSEA. The CDR3 has 13 amino acids. V was pared by 7 bases and J by 3 bases, with 15 bases between.

This clonotype was found many times. CDR3 region: CASSTGIEQYF. CDR3 DNA sequence: TGTGCCAGCAGCACAGGGATTGAGCAGTACTTC. This chain connects TRBV6-2 or TRBV6-3 to TRBJ2-7; maybe TRBD1 (6 bases). CDR1 MNHEY and CDR2 SVGEGT come from the germline V gene. Between the trimmed V and J ends, which lost 6 bases and 7 bases, there was a span of 10 bases. The CDR3 is 11 amino acids.